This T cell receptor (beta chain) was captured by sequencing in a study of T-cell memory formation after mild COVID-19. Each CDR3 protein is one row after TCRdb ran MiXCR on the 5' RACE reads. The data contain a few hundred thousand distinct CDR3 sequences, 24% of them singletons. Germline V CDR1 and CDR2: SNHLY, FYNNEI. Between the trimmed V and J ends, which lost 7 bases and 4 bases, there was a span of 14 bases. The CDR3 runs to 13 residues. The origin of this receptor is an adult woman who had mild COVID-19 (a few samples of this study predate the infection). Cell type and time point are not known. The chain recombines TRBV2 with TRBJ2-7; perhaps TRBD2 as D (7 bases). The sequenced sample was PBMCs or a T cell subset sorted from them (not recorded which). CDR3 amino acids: CASNGGTKYEQYF. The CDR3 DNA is TGTGCCAGCAACGGGGGGACAAAGTACGAGCAGTACTTC.